Sequencing of this TCR beta chain was carried out in a study of shared clonotypes between healthy human individuals. The germline gives CDR1 KGHSH, CDR2 LQKENI. This CDR3 has 18 amino acids. The ends lost 0 bases at V and 0 bases at J; junction bases unmatched: 1. Notes on this clone: Antigen specificity is unknown.

Sorted-subset replicate PCR reactions contained 200 to 250 ng DNA, corresponding to approximately 30,000 T cell genomes. The table came from immunoSEQ multiplex PCR; TCRdb's copy has only in-frame clones and leaves some out. The sample consists of millions of clones, 85% to 95% of them appearing once. General study points: Memory subsets generally showed smaller estimated richness than naive subsets did. Shared across a few donors were about 4.6% of the naive CD4 clonotypes.

CD45RA-negative memory and CD45RA+ naive subsets were split from the CD4+ cells. Sequenced: naive CD4+ T cells from PBMCs. Subset: CD45RA+ positively selected. This chain connects TRBV18 to TRBJ2-3, with TRBD2 identical over 15 bases. The TCR sequence derives from a man between 18 and 35 years old in good health. Some clones in this sample may be carry-over from other donors' samples. The CDR3 DNA follows: TGTGCCAGCTCACCACCCGGACTAGCGGGAGGGAGCACAGATACGCAGTATTTT. It encodes CASSPPGLAGGSTDTQYF.